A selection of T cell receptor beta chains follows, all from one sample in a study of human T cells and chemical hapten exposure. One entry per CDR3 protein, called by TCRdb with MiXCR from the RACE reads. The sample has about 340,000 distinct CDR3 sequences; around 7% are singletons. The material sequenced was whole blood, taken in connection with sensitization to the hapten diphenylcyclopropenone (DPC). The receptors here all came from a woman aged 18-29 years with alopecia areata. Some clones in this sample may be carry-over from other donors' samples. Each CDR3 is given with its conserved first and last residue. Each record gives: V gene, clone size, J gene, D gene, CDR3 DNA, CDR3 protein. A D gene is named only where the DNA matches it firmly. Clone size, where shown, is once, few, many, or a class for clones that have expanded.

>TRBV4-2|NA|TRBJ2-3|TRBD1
TGTGCCAGCAGCCAAGAGGACAGGGGGGTGACAGATACGCAGTATTTT
CASSQEDRGVTDTQYF
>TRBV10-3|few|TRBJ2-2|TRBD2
TGTGCCATCAGTGATCGTAGCGCTAGCGGGGGGCAACCCTCCGCCGGGGAGCTGTTTTTT
CAISDRSASGGQPSAGELFF
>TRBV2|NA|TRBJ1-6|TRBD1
TGTCCCAGCAGGGACAGGAGCTCCTATAATTCACCCCTCCACTTT
CPSRDRSSYNSPLHF
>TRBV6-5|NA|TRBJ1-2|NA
TGTGCCAGCAGTTACCCCTTGAAAGGGAGGGATGGCTACACCTTC
CASSYPLKGRDGYTF
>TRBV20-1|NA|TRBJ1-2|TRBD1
TGCAGTGCTAAAGTCACAGGGGGGTGGTATGGCTACACCTTC
CSAKVTGGWYGYTF
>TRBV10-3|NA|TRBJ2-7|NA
TGTGCCATCAGTGCAGGGTATAGCTCCTACGAGCAGTACTTC
CAISAGYSSYEQYF
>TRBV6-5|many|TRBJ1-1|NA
TGTGCCAGCAGTTACTCGCCCTTGGCCTTGGCCCCCACTGAAGCTTTCTTT
CASSYSPLALAPTEAFF
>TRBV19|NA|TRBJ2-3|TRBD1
TGTGCCAGCAATTCGGGGACAGCGACCACAGATACGCAGTATTTT
CASNSGTATTDTQYF
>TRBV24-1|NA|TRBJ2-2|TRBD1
TGTGCCACCAGTGATTTGACCGGGACAGCGAACACCGGGGAGCTGTTTTTT
CATSDLTGTANTGELFF
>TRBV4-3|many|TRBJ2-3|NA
TGCGCCAGCAGCCAAGATCAAGGGTATACAGATACGCAGTATTTT
CASSQDQGYTDTQYF
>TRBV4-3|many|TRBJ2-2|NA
TGCGCCAGCAGCCTAGGGGACTCAAAGAACACCGGGGAGCTGTTTTTT
CASSLGDSKNTGELFF
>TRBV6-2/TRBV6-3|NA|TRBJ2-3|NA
TGTGCCAGCAGAGCCCCTAGCACAGATACGCAGTATTTT
CASRAPSTDTQYF
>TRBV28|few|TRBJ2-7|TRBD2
TGTGCCAGCAGTTTACTAGCGGGGGGGCGGGACGAGCAGTACTTC
CASSLLAGGRDEQYF